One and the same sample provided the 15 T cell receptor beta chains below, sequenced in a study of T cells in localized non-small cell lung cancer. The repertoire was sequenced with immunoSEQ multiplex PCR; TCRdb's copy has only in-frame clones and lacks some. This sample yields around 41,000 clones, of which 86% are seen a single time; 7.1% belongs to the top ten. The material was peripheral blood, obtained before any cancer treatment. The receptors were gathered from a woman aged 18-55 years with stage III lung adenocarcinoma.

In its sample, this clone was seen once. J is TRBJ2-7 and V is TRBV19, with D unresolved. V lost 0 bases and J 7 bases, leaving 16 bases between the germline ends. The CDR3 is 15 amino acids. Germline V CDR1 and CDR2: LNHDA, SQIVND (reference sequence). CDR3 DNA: TGTGCCAGTAGTATAGATCTTAGTACCCTGGGTGAGCAGTACTTC. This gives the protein CASSIDLSTLGEQYF.

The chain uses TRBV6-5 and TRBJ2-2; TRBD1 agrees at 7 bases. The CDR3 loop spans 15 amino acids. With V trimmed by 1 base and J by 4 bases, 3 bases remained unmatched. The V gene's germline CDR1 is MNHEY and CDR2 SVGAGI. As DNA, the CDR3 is TGTGCCAGCAGTTACTTAGACAGGGCCACCGGGGAGCTGTTTTTT. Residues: CASSYLDRATGELFF.

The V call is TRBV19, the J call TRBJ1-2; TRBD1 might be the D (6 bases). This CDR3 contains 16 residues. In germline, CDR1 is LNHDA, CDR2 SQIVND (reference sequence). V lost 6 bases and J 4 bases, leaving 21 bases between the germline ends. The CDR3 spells CASRPTGPLPIYGYTF. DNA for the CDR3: TGTGCCAGTAGGCCAACAGGGCCGCTTCCGATCTATGGCTACACCTTC.

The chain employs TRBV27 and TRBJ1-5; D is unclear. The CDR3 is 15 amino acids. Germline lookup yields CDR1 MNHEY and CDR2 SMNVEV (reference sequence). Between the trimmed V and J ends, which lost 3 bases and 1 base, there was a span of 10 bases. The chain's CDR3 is CASSFGMGSNQPQHF. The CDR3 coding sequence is TGTGCCAGCAGTTTTGGGATGGGAAGCAATCAGCCCCAGCATTTT.

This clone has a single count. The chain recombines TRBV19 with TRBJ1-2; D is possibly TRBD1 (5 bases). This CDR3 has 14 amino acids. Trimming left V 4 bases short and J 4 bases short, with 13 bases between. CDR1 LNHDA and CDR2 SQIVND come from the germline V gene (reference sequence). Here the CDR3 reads CASSRLTDPYGYTF. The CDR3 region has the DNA TGTGCCAGTAGTAGATTGACAGACCCCTATGGCTACACCTTC.

CDR3 sequence reads: CASSQGLAGVRETQYF. DNA for the CDR3: TGTGCCAGCAGCCAAGGGCTAGCGGGGGTAAGAGAGACCCAGTACTTC. V usage is TRBV14 and J usage is TRBJ2-5; TRBD2 aligns across 10 bases. The CDR3 spans 16 residues. J lost 4 bases, V lost 1 base, and 6 bases had no gene match. CDR1 is SGHDN and CDR2 is FVKESK in the germline V gene.

The CDR3 protein is CASSLDLKETQYF. CDR3 sequence (DNA): TGTGCCAGCAGCTTAGATCTAAAAGAGACCCAGTACTTC. The V call is TRBV11-2, the J call TRBJ2-5; the D is unclear. Germline CDR1 and CDR2: SGHAT and FQNNGV. V lost 0 bases to trimming and J lost 3 bases, with 5 bases between them. This CDR3 comprises 13 residues.

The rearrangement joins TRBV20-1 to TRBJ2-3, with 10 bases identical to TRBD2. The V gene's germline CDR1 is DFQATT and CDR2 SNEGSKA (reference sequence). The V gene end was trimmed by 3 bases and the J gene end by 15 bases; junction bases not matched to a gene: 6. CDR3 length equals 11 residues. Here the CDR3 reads CSASTGTSVYF. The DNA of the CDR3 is TGCAGTGCTAGCACCGGGACTAGCGTTTATTTT.

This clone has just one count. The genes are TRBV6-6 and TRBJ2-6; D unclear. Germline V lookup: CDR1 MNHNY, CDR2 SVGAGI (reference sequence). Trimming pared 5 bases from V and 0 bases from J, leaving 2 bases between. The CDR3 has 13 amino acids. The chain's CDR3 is CASSVSGANVLTF. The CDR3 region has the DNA TGTGCCAGCAGTGTCTCTGGGGCCAACGTCCTGACTTTC.

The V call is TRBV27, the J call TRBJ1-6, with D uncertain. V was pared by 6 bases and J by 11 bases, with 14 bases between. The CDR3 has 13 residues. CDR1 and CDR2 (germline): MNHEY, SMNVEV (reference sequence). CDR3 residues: CASSFTGRTPLHF. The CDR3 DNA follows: TGTGCCAGCAGCTTTACCGGCAGGACACCCCTCCACTTT.

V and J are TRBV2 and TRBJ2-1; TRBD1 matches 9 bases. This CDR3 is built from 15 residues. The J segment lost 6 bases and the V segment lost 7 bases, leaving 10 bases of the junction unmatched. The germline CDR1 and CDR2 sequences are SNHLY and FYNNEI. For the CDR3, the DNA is TGTGCCAGCACCCGGCGGACAGGGGCTTCCAATGAGCAGTTCTTC. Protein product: CASTRRTGASNEQFF.

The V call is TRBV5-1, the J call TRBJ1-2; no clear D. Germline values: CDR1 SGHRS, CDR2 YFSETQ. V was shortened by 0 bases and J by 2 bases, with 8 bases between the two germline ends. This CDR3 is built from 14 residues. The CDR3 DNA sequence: TGCGCCAGCAGCTTGGAAATGGACAACTATGGCTACACCTTC. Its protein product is CASSLEMDNYGYTF.

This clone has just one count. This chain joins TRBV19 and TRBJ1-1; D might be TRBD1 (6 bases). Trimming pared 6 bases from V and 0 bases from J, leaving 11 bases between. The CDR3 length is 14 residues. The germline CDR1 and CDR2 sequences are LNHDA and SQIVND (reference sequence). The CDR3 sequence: CASSEKGVNTEAFF. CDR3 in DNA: TGTGCCAGTAGCGAAAAGGGGGTGAACACTGAAGCTTTCTTT.

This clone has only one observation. The CDR3 sequence is CASSPMDNEQFF. CDR3 nucleotide sequence: TGTGCCAGCAGCCCGATGGACAATGAGCAGTTCTTC. This rearrangement joins TRBV7-9 to TRBJ2-1; D unresolved. The germline CDR1 and CDR2 sequences are SEHNR and FQNEAQ (reference sequence). Trimming took off 5 bases at V and 5 bases at J, with 7 bases between the two ends. The CDR3 is made up of 12 amino acids.

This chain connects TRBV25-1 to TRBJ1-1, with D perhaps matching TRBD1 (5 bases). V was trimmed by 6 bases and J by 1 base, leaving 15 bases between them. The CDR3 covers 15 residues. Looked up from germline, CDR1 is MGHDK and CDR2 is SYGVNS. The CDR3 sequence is CASRATGTENTEAFF. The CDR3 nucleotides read TGTGCCAGCAGAGCAACCGGGACGGAGAACACTGAAGCTTTCTTT.